The entry that follows covers one T cell receptor beta chain sequence. Its antigen is undetermined. This sample was taken from a study of response to subunit inactivated influenza vaccine. General observations from the study: The authors offered the suggestion that each seasonal influenza vaccination recruits few new T cells.

In TCRdb, the RT-PCR reads were re-called with MiXCR into one record per CDR3 protein. In the table there are roughly 500,000 distinct CDR3 sequences, roughly 25% of which are singletons. V was clipped by 7 bases and J by 0 bases, with 13 bases between them. This CDR3 is 15 amino acids long. The sequence was obtained from a man aged 50 to 59 who received an inactivated influenza vaccine. The rearrangement links TRBV12-3 or TRBV12-4 to TRBJ1-5; no firm D call. The sequences come from CD4+ T cells sorted from PBMCs, collected around 5 days after vaccination. CDR3 DNA sequence: TGTGCCAGCACCAAGACGGTAGTTAGCAATCAGCCCCAGCATTTT. It specifies CASTKTVVSNQPQHF.